This TCR beta chain is from a study of cytomegalovirus exposure and HLA in healthy donors. The PCR made use of 60 Vbeta and 13 Jbeta primers. Using immunoSEQ multiplex PCR, the repertoire was profiled, and TCRdb retains in-frame clones only, with some absent. Among fewer than 120,000 clones listed, about three quarters were seen once. General study findings and limits: Later on, a genetic analysis was performed. It linked a missense variant in DCLRE1C with V- and J-gene trimming of TCR beta.

V lost 0 bases, J lost 2 bases, and 5 bases stayed unmatched. This CDR3 has 15 amino acids. In germline, CDR1 is SGDLS, CDR2 YYNGEE. Notes on this clone: Its antigen is unknown.

What was sequenced was PBMCs. The receptor was derived from a woman in her 30s in good health and CMV-seronegative. The chain recombines TRBV9 with TRBJ2-7, with 7 bases aligning to TRBD2. The CDR3 loop reads CASSVETSATYEQYF. CDR3 in DNA: TGTGCCAGCAGCGTAGAAACTAGCGCCACCTACGAGCAGTACTTC. Supplemented by reference TRBV9 and TRBJ2-7, the full variable domain reads DSGVTQTPKHLITATGQRVTLRCSPRSGDLSVYWYQQSLDQGLQFLIQYYNGEERAKGNILERFSAQQFPDLHSELNLSSLELGDSALYFCASSVETSATYEQYFGPGTRLTVT.